This T cell receptor (beta chain) was observed in a study of T cell responses to AZD1222 COVID-19 vaccine. Study findings and constraints: The repertoires were collected only after the peak T cell response. Females made up more of the donors, who were largely white British, and clonal diversity may have come out too low.

A note on this clone: Its antigen is undetermined.

The CDR3 runs 16 residues. V was pared by 2 bases and J by 4 bases, with 7 bases of the junction left unmatched. Germline V lookup: CDR1 SGHNT, CDR2 YENEEA. Assay: immunoSEQ multiplex PCR; the TCRdb copy retains only in-frame clones and omits some. The data contain more than 95,000 clones, around 88% of them singletons. The receptor was isolated from an adult who received the AZD1222 COVID-19 vaccine. Material: peripheral blood, obtained 28 days after the second AZD1222 dose. V and J are TRBV11-3 and TRBJ2-3; 9 nucleotides match TRBD2. CDR3 protein: CASSLSLAGTADTQYF. In nucleotides, the CDR3 is TGTGCCAGCAGCTTAAGCCTAGCGGGGACCGCAGATACGCAGTATTTT.